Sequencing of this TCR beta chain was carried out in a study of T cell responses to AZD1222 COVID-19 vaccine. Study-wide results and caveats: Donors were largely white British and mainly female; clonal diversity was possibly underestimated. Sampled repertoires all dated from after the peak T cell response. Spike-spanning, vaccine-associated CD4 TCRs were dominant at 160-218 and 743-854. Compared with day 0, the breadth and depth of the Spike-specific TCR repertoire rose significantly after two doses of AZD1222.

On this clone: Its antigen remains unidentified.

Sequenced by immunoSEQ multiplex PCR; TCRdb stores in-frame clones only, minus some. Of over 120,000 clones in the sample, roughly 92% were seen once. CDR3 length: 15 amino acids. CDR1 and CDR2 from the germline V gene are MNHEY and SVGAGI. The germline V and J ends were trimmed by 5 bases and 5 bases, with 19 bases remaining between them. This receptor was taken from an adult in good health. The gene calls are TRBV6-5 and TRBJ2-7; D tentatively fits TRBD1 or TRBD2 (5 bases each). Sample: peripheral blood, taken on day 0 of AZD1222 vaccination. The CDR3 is CASSPRDRRLNEQYF. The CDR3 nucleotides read TGTGCCAGCAGTCCCCGGGACCGCCGCCTTAACGAGCAGTACTTC.